This entry is about one T cell receptor beta chain. This record comes from a study of blood T cell repertoires in COVID-19. This table comes from immunoSEQ multiplex PCR, and its TCRdb copy is limited to in-frame clones, with some not included. In the table there are hundreds of thousands of clones, approximately 91% of which are singletons. This receptor was taken from a woman aged 18-35 years who had been exposed to COVID-19. Material for sequencing was PBMCs or T cells enriched from blood (not recorded which).

The DNA of the CDR3 is TGTGCCAGCAGGCTCGCACGGGGGGACTACGAGCAGTACTTC. It yields the protein CASRLARGDYEQYF. The rearrangement joins TRBV6-5 to TRBJ2-7; TRBD2 matches 7 bases. Trimming cost V 6 bases and J 3 bases; bases outside gene matches: 8. This CDR3 has 14 residues. The germline V gene encodes CDR1 MNHEY and CDR2 SVGAGI.